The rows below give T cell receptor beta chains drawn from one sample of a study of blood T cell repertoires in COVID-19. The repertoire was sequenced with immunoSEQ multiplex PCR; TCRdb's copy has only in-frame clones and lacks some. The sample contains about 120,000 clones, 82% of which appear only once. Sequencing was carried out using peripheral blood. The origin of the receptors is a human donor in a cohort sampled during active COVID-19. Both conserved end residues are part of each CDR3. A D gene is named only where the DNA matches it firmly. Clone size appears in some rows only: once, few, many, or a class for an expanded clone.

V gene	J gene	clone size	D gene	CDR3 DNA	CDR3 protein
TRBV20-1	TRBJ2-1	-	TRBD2	TGCAGTAGCGGGGTGTACAATGAGCAGTTCTTC	CSSGVYNEQFF
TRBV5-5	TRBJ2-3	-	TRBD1	TGTGCCAGTCTTCCCGGGGTGGGACAGGGACCAGATACGCAGTATTTT	CASLPGVGQGPDTQYF
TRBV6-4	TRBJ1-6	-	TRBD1	TGTGCCAGCAGGGGACAGGGAACCTCACCCCTCCACTTT	CASRGQGTSPLHF
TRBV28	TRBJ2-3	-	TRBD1	TGTGCCAGCAGTGATAGGGGGCCCACAGATACGCAGTATTTT	CASSDRGPTDTQYF
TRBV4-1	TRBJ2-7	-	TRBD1	TGCGCCAGCAGCCAAGATTATCCAGGGGGCAGCTACGAGCAGTACTTC	CASSQDYPGGSYEQYF
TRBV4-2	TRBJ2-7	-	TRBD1	TGTGCCAGCAGCCCCCGGGACAGGGACTACGAGCAGTACTTC	CASSPRDRDYEQYF
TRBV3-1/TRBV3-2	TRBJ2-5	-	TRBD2	TGTGCCAGCAGCCAGAGGACTAGCCCGGGCGAGACCCAGTACTTC	CASSQRTSPGETQYF
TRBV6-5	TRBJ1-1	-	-	TGTGCCAGCAGAACCCAGACAGTCATGAACACTGAAGCTTTCTTT	CASRTQTVMNTEAFF
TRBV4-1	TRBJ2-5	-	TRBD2	TGCGCCAGCAGCCCCGGGAGGGCCGGGACTCTGCAAGAGACCCAGTACTTC	CASSPGRAGTLQETQYF
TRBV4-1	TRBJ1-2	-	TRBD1	TGCGCCAGCAGCCAAGGCCCGGGACAGGGAGGGGATGGCTACACCTTC	CASSQGPGQGGDGYTF
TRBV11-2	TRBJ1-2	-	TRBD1	TGTGCCAGCAGCCCCCGGGACAGGGGCGCCCCTAACTATGGCTACACCTTC	CASSPRDRGAPNYGYTF
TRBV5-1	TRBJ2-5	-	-	TGCGCCAGCAGCCCTGACAGTGTCCAAGAGACCCAGTACTTC	CASSPDSVQETQYF
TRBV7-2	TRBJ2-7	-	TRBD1	TGTGCCAGCAGCCTCGGACAGGGACGGCACCACGAGCAGTACTTC	CASSLGQGRHHEQYF
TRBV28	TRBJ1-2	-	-	TGTGCCAGCAGTTCTTCAAAAGGAGGGTTCTATGGCTACACCTTC	CASSSSKGGFYGYTF
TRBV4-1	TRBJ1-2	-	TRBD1	TGCGCCAGCAGCCATGAATACGGACAGGGCGTTGGCTACACCTTC	CASSHEYGQGVGYTF
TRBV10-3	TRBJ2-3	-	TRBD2	TGTGCCATCAGTGAGTCGGGGGGAAGGGCTAGCGGCACTCCCGATACGCAGTATTTT	CAISESGGRASGTPDTQYF
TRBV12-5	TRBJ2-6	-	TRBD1	TGTGCTAGTGGGCTCGACAGGGGAGCCTCTGGGGCCAACGTCCTGACTTTC	CASGLDRGASGANVLTF
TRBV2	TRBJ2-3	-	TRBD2	TGTGCCAGCAGTGAGGTGACTAGCGGGGGGGTAGATACGCAGTATTTT	CASSEVTSGGVDTQYF
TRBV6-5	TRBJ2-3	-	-	TGTGCCAGCAGGGGAACAGGGCGAGATACGCAGTATTTT	CASRGTGRDTQYF
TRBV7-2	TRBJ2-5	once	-	TGTGCCAGCAGCTTACAACAGCAAGAGACCCAGTACTTC	CASSLQQQETQYF
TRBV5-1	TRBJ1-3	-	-	TGCGCCAGCAGCGGGGGCGGCCCGGTGCCTGGAAACACCATATATTTT	CASSGGGPVPGNTIYF
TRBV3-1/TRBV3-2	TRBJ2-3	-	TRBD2	TGTGCCAGCAGCCAAGAGGCACGGACTAGCATATCCGATACGCAGTATTTT	CASSQEARTSISDTQYF
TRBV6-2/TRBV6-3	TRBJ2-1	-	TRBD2	TGTGCCAGCAGTTCCGGGACTAGCGGGGGTTATTACAATGAGCAGTTCTTC	CASSSGTSGGYYNEQFF
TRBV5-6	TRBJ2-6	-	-	TGTGCCAGCAGCTCGACTGCTGGGGCCAACGTCCTGACTTTC	CASSSTAGANVLTF
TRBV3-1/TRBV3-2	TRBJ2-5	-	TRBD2	TGTGCCAGCAGCCCAACCCCCCGTGGCGGGGGTCAAGAGACCCAGTACTTC	CASSPTPRGGGQETQYF
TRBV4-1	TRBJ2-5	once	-	TGCGCCAGCAGCCCGGGACAATCCACGTGGGAGACCCAGTACTTC	CASSPGQSTWETQYF
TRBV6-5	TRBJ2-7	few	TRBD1	TGTGCCAGCAGTTCCGGGACAGGTACCTACGAGCAGTACTTC	CASSSGTGTYEQYF
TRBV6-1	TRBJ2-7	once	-	TGTGCCAGCAGTGACAGGGGACCCTACGAGCAGTACTTC	CASSDRGPYEQYF
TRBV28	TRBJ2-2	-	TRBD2	TGTGCCAGCAGGACCCTCGGGCTAGCGGAAAACACCGGGGAGCTGTTTTTT	CASRTLGLAENTGELFF
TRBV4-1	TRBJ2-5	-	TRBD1	TGCGCCAGCAGCCAAGGGATCACAGGGGTGGTGGAGACCCAGTACTTC	CASSQGITGVVETQYF
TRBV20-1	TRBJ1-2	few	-	TGCAGTGCTCCAGGGAACTATGGCTACACCTTC	CSAPGNYGYTF
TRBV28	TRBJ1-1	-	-	TGTGCCAGCATTCAGGGGTTCGGGAACACTGAAGCTTTCTTT	CASIQGFGNTEAFF
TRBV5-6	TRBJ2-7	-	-	TGTGCCAGCACCGCGGCGAGGGGACTCTCCTACGAGCAGTACTTC	CASTAARGLSYEQYF
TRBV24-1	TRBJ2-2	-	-	TGTGCCACCAGTGAGTGGGCGGGCACCGGGGAGCTGTTTTTT	CATSEWAGTGELFF
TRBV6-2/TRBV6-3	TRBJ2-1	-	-	TGTGCCAGCAGTTCAGTGCCGTACTACAATGAGCAGTTCTTC	CASSSVPYYNEQFF
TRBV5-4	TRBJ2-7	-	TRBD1	TGTGCCAGCAGCTCCGGGACAGGAACCTACGAGCAGTACTTC	CASSSGTGTYEQYF
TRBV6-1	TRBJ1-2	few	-	TGTGCCAGCAGTGATTCCAGGGACTATGGCTACACCTTC	CASSDSRDYGYTF
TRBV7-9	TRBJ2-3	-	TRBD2	TGTGCCAGCAGCTCAACTAGCGGGGGGGACACAGATACGCAGTATTTT	CASSSTSGGDTDTQYF
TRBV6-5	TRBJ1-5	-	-	TGTGCCAGCTCCGGGGGGGTGCAGGAGGATCAGCCCCAGCATTTT	CASSGGVQEDQPQHF
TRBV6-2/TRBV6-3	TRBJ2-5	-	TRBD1	TGTGCCAGCAGTTACGGACAGGTCTGGGGGGAGACCCAGTACTTC	CASSYGQVWGETQYF
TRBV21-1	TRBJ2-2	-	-	TGTGCCAGCAGCAACCAGGGACACGCCAACACCGGGGAGCTGTTTTTT	CASSNQGHANTGELFF
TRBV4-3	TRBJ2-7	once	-	TGCGCCAGCAGCCGCGGGGTCGGACTGAACTCCTACGAGCAGTACTTC	CASSRGVGLNSYEQYF
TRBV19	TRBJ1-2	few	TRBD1	TGTGCCAGTAGTCGGGACAGCCTGAACTATGGCTACACCTTC	CASSRDSLNYGYTF
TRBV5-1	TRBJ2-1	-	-	TGCGCCAGCAGCTTCTACGAATCCAGCACCGGGATCTTC	CASSFYESSTGIF